The next 17 T cell receptor beta chains were all read from a single sample in a study of blood T cell repertoires in COVID-19. Produced via immunoSEQ multiplex PCR; TCRdb's table is partial and in-frame only. The profile shows roughly 200,000 clones, approximately 81% of them singletons. Sequenced material: peripheral blood. The receptor source for this set is a woman of 80 years or more with active or convalescent COVID-19.

V and J are TRBV6-1 and TRBJ2-5, with 11 nucleotides matching TRBD2. This CDR3 is built from 16 residues. The germline V gene encodes CDR1 MNHNS and CDR2 SASEGT. V trimming: 4 bases; J trimming: 1 base; junction bases outside the gene matches: 5. CDR3 sequence: CASSVAGTSGQETQYF. The CDR3 DNA reads TGTGCCAGCAGTGTCGCCGGGACTAGCGGCCAAGAGACCCAGTACTTC.

CDR3 coding DNA: TGCGCCAGCAGCCCCCGCCCGGGGGGAACTTACGAGCAGTACTTC. Its protein product is CASSPRPGGTYEQYF. The genes are TRBV5-1 and TRBJ2-7, with 7 bases matching TRBD2. The CDR3 spans 15 residues. The germline gives CDR1 SGHRS, CDR2 YFSETQ. V shed 4 bases, J shed 4 bases, and the junction held 11 bases outside the gene matches.

The rearrangement links TRBV2 to TRBJ2-2; D may be TRBD2 (5 bases). The germline V and J ends were trimmed by 5 bases and 2 bases, with 12 bases remaining between them. Germline V CDR1 and CDR2: SNHLY, FYNNEI. This CDR3 region has 15 residues. CDR3 region: CASSILRVNTGELFF. The CDR3 DNA sequence: TGTGCCAGCAGTATTTTGAGGGTAAACACCGGGGAGCTGTTTTTT.

This clone appeared a few times. The chain couples TRBV6-1 to TRBJ1-5; D perhaps matches TRBD1 (6 bases). CDR1 is MNHNS, CDR2 SASEGT, per germline. The CDR3 is 14 residues long. With 3 bases removed from V and 3 bases from J, the gap between germline ends came to 9 bases. The CDR3 spells CASSDRGFNQPQHF. The CDR3 coding sequence is TGTGCCAGCAGTGACAGGGGCTTCAATCAGCCCCAGCATTTT.

This clone showed up just a few times. The rearrangement joins TRBV7-2 to TRBJ1-6, with 8 positions matching TRBD1. V shed 0 bases and J 7 bases; nucleotides not matched to a gene: 2. The germline CDR1 and CDR2 sequences are SGHTA and FQGNSA. CDR3 size: 15 residues. The CDR3 spells CASSLARTGNSPLHF. In nucleotides, the CDR3 is TGTGCCAGCAGCTTAGCGCGGACAGGGAATTCACCCCTCCACTTT. Complete variable domain (other parts from reference TRBV7-2 and TRBJ1-6): GAGVSQSPSNKVTEKGKDVELRCDPISGHTALYWYRQSLGQGLEFLIYFQGNSAPDKSGLPSDRFSAERTGGSVSTLTIQRTQQEDSAVYLCASSLARTGNSPLHFGNGTRLTVT.

The J gene is TRBJ1-2, the V gene TRBV4-3; a possible D gene is TRBD1 (5 bases). The V gene's germline CDR1 is LGHNA and CDR2 YSLEER. The CDR3 covers 15 residues. Trimming stripped 1 base from V and 0 bases from J, with 9 bases between. CDR3 DNA: TGCGCCAGCAGCCAAGTGGACAAAACTAACTATGGCTACACCTTC. Protein sequence: CASSQVDKTNYGYTF.

J is TRBJ1-3 and V is TRBV19; D not certain. The V gene lost 9 bases and the J gene lost 0 bases, with 15 bases spanning the gap. The CDR3 runs to 15 residues. Germline V CDR1 and CDR2: LNHDA, SQIVND (reference sequence). The DNA of the CDR3 is TGTGCCAGCACCCAAACGAGAGCCTCTGGAAACACCATATATTTT. Its translation: CASTQTRASGNTIYF.

This chain connects TRBV18 to TRBJ1-4, with TRBD1 as a possible D gene (5 bases). This CDR3 has 15 residues. V was cut by 2 bases and J by 5 bases, with 12 bases left in between. Germline loops: CDR1 KGHSH, CDR2 LQKENI. In DNA, the CDR3 is TGTGCCAGCTCACCAAGGGCAGGGCAAAATGAAAAACTGTTTTTT. Translated, it gives CASSPRAGQNEKLFF.

The V call is TRBV3-1 (or the pseudogene TRBV3-2), the J call TRBJ1-5, with 8 bases fitting TRBD1. The CDR3 spans 14 residues. V shed 1 base and J 7 bases; nucleotides not matched to a gene: 3. Germline V lookup: CDR1 LGHDT, CDR2 YNNKEL (reference sequence). The CDR3 here is CASSQGTGNQPQHF. The CDR3 DNA follows: TGTGCCAGCAGCCAAGGGACAGGGAACCAGCCCCAGCATTTT.

The chain uses TRBV7-9 and TRBJ2-2, with 7 bases identical to TRBD1. The germline V gene encodes CDR1 SEHNR and CDR2 FQNEAQ (reference sequence). The junction had 8 bases not matched to a gene; V was cut back by 8 bases and J by 2 bases. The CDR3 contains 15 residues. Here the CDR3 DNA reads TGTGCCAGCGTTCCAGGGACAGCTAACACCGGGGAGCTGTTTTTT. As protein: CASVPGTANTGELFF.

The CDR3 spells CASSYVKTGTFPDTQYF. The CDR3 DNA is TGTGCCAGCAGTTACGTGAAAACCGGGACTTTCCCAGATACGCAGTATTTT. The J gene is TRBJ2-3, the V gene TRBV6-2 or TRBV6-3; maybe TRBD2 (6 bases). There are 17 residues in the CDR3. Trimming pared 2 bases from V and 4 bases from J, leaving 19 bases between. Germline V gene lookup returns CDR1 MNHEY and CDR2 SVGEGT.

This clone was counted once. The rearrangement uses TRBV28 and TRBJ1-5; the match to TRBD1 covers 10 bases. Germline loops: CDR1 MDHEN, CDR2 SYDVKM. This CDR3 region has 16 residues. V was clipped by 6 bases and J by 3 bases; unmatched bases: 8. The DNA of the CDR3 is TGTGCCAGCAGGACGGGGGGGACAGGGGACAATCAGCCCCAGCATTTT. Amino acids: CASRTGGTGDNQPQHF. The whole variable domain, remainder taken from reference TRBV28 and TRBJ1-5, is DVKVTQSSRYLVKRTGEKVFLECVQDMDHENMFWYRQDPGLGLRLIYFSYDVKMKEKGDIPEGYSVSREKKERFSLILESASTNQTSMYLCASRTGGTGDNQPQHFGDGTRLSIL.

Regarding this clone: Compared with germline, one end of the junction differs, possibly owing to a read error. V gene TRBV6-6 combines with J gene TRBJ1-1; TRBD1 aligns across 8 bases. CDR1 is MNHNY, CDR2 SVGAGI, per germline (reference sequence). The CDR3 loop spans 13 amino acids. This CDR3 is CASSNRGNAEAFF. The CDR3 region has the DNA TGTGCCAGCAGTAACAGGGGGAACGCTGAAGCTTTCTTT.

The chain couples TRBV18 to TRBJ2-3; 8 bases agree with TRBD2. J was trimmed by 4 bases and V by 0 bases; bases with no gene match: 3. The CDR3 loop spans 15 amino acids. Germline V gene sequence: CDR1 KGHSH, CDR2 LQKENI. This CDR3 reads CASSPPLAGSDTQYF. DNA for the CDR3: TGTGCCAGCTCACCACCGTTAGCGGGATCAGATACGCAGTATTTT.

Remarks on this clone: The junction and the germline gene differ at one end; a read error may be behind it. The chain carries TRBV7-7 and TRBJ2-7; the match to TRBD2 covers 9 bases. This CDR3 comprises 16 residues. Germline assignment: CDR1 SSHAT and CDR2 FNYEAQ (reference sequence). The CDR3, as DNA: TGTGCCAGCAGCCCCACCCCCCTAGCGGGGTCCTCCGAGCAGTACTTC. Residues: CASSPTPLAGSSEQYF.

V gene TRBV5-1 combines with J gene TRBJ2-7; 11 bases map to TRBD1. CDR3 length: 15 residues. V shed 0 bases, J shed 4 bases, and the junction held 3 bases outside the gene matches. Germline assignment: CDR1 SGHRS and CDR2 YFSETQ. Written as DNA, the CDR3 is TGCGCCAGCAGCTTGGCCGGGACAGGGGGTTACGAGCAGTACTTC. It is translated as CASSLAGTGGYEQYF.

The V and J genes are TRBV28 and TRBJ1-5, with 9 bases lining up with TRBD1. The CDR3 is 20 amino acids. Germline V lookup: CDR1 MDHEN, CDR2 SYDVKM. Trimming removed 7 bases from V and 0 bases from J; junction bases left unmatched: 19. As DNA, the CDR3 is TGTGCCAGCACCCCATTACCGGGACAGGGCCCCGTTTATAGCAATCAGCCCCAGCATTTT. Residues: CASTPLPGQGPVYSNQPQHF.